The 6 T cell receptor beta chains reported below all come from one sample, sequenced in a study of monozygotic twins with inflammatory bowel disease. TCRdb reprocessed the 5' RACE reads and keeps a single row for each CDR3 protein, giving no DNA. The sample table includes fewer than 550,000 distinct CDR3 sequences. The sample was blood. The receptors shown here come from a human donor with ulcerative colitis or Crohn's disease, or a healthy co-twin of an affected twin (not recorded which).

V usage is TRBV5-1 and J usage is TRBJ2-5; TCRdb designates TRBD2, a call that cannot be tested without DNA. The CDR3 is 15 amino acids. From germline, CDR1 is SGHRS and CDR2 YFSETQ. The CDR3 sequence is CASSRDSGDQETQYF.

V gene TRBV7-9 combines with J gene TRBJ2-1. The germline gives CDR1 SEHNR, CDR2 FQNEAQ (reference sequence). The CDR3 covers 11 residues. CDR3 protein: CAGTSANEQFF. Full variable domain (remainder filled in from reference TRBV7-9 and TRBJ2-1): DTGVSQNPRHKITKRGQNVTFRCDPISEHNRLYWYRQTLGQGPEFLTYFQNEAQLEKSRLLSDRFSAERPKGSFSTLEIQRTEQGDSAMYLCAGTSANEQFFGPGTRLTVL.

V and J are TRBV5-1 and TRBJ2-2; there is no DNA to check the TCRdb D call of TRBD1. Germline CDR1 is SGHRS and CDR2 is YFSETQ. CDR3 length: 15 amino acids. The CDR3 reads CASSIDRADTGELFF.

CDR3 amino acids: CSARDPRTGGYNEQYF. The genes are TRBV20-1 and TRBJ2-7; without DNA, the TCRdb call of TRBD2 cannot be checked. The germline gives CDR1 DFQATT, CDR2 SNEGSKA (reference sequence). CDR3 length: 16 amino acids.

This chain connects TRBV30 to TRBJ1-1. There are 12 residues in the CDR3. The germline CDR1 and CDR2 sequences are GTSNPN and SVGIG (reference sequence). The CDR3 sequence is CAWVYSSTEAFF.

V gene TRBV4-3 combines with J gene TRBJ2-6; TCRdb's D call, TRBD1, is unchecked because there is no DNA. Germline V gene lookup returns CDR1 LGHNA and CDR2 YSLEER. This CDR3 comprises 18 residues. The CDR3 loop reads CASSQDNPRGSGANVLTF.